The T cell receptor beta chain described here comes from a study of beta chain features in type 1 diabetes. Study background: All samples together contributed approximately 100 million sorted cells for examination. Whole-study findings and limits: For type 1 diabetes patients, VDJ junctions showed fewer insertions and more deletions. All four CD4+ subsets of Type 1 diabetes patients contained TCRB CDR3s that were moderately but significantly shorter.

In regard to this clone: What it recognizes is unknown.

Reverse transcribing all isolated RNA meant expressed TCRB transcripts were sequenced. TCRdb keeps only in-frame clones here, not all; method: immunoSEQ multiplex PCR. Of roughly 700,000 clones listed, around an eighth are singletons. The CDR3 sequence is 14 residues long. V lost 0 bases to trimming and J lost 5 bases, with 9 bases between them. Looked up from germline, CDR1 is SGHRS and CDR2 is YFSETQ. The sample taken for sequencing was naive CD4+ T cells from blood. The clonotype originates from a man aged 18 to 29 with type 1 diabetes. The V and J genes are TRBV5-1 and TRBJ2-1, with a tentative D call TRBD2 (6 bases). The CDR3 DNA is TGCGCCAGCAGCTTGGTCGGGGGACACAATGAGCAGTTCTTC. Protein sequence: CASSLVGGHNEQFF.